A single sample gave rise to the 14 T cell receptor beta chains below, sequenced in a study of OX40 agonist ivuxolimab in advanced cancers. Generated by immunoSEQ multiplex PCR, the TCRdb table keeps only in-frame clones and is missing some. The data show some 76,000 clones, 80% to 95% seen once. Material: CD4+ or CD8+ T cells sorted from blood, obtained in a trial of the OX40 agonist ivuxolimab. The receptors originated from an adult with an advanced solid tumor such as melanoma, head and neck, liver or kidney cancer.

The chain links TRBV13 to TRBJ1-1, with 7 bases lining up with TRBD1. The CDR3 consists of 16 residues. Germline-derived CDR1 and CDR2 are PRHDT and FYEKMQ (reference sequence). V shed 4 bases, J shed 1 base, and the junction held 9 bases outside the gene matches. The CDR3 nucleotides read TGTGCCAGCAGCTCCACCCGGACAGGCGGGAACACTGAAGCTTTCTTT. Protein sequence: CASSSTRTGGNTEAFF.

The rearrangement uses TRBV5-5 and TRBJ2-5; D perhaps matches TRBD1 (6 bases). From germline, CDR1 is SGHKS and CDR2 YYEKEE (reference sequence). V gave up 4 bases and J gave up 5 bases, with 6 bases separating them. The CDR3 spans 11 residues. The CDR3 DNA follows: TGTGCCAGCAGCCAGGGGGAGACCCAGTACTTC. This codes for CASSQGETQYF.

V and J are TRBV4-3 and TRBJ2-6, with 7 bases fitting TRBD2. The V and J ends lost 0 bases and 0 bases, in that order; junction bases with no gene match: 11. Germline CDR1 LGHNA, CDR2 YSLEER. The CDR3 runs to 20 residues. The chain's CDR3 is CASSQEGPLGGSSGANVLTF. The CDR3, as DNA: TGCGCCAGCAGCCAAGAGGGACCCTTGGGGGGGAGCTCTGGGGCCAACGTCCTGACTTTC.

The chain couples TRBV27 to TRBJ1-5; maybe TRBD1 (5 bases). The CDR3 is 16 residues long. Germline CDR1 is MNHEY and CDR2 is SMNVEV (reference sequence). V was trimmed by 2 bases and J by 7 bases, leaving 18 bases between them. Here the CDR3 reads CASSLNYGAPGQPQHF. The DNA for the CDR3 is TGTGCCAGCAGTTTAAATTATGGGGCCCCAGGGCAGCCCCAGCATTTT.

The J gene is TRBJ1-5, the V gene TRBV28; unclear D gene. CDR1 and CDR2 (germline): MDHEN, SYDVKM. V was trimmed by 0 bases and J by 0 bases, leaving 12 bases between them. The CDR3 has 17 amino acids. The CDR3 spells CASSLWSGGYSNQPQHF. As DNA, the CDR3 is TGTGCCAGCAGTTTATGGTCGGGCGGATATAGCAATCAGCCCCAGCATTTT. Based on the CDR3 plus reference TRBV28 and TRBJ1-5, the full variable domain is DVKVTQSSRYLVKRTGEKVFLECVQDMDHENMFWYRQDPGLGLRLIYFSYDVKMKEKGDIPEGYSVSREKKERFSLILESASTNQTSMYLCASSLWSGGYSNQPQHFGDGTRLSIL.

V gene TRBV4-1 combines with J gene TRBJ1-3, with D unresolved. Trimming shortened V by 4 bases and J by 5 bases, and 15 bases separated the two germline ends. CDR1 and CDR2 (germline): MGHRA, YSYEKL. This CDR3 is 15 amino acids long. CDR3 in amino acids: CASSLLVAARNTIYF. For the CDR3, the DNA is TGCGCCAGCAGCCTCCTTGTGGCAGCTAGAAACACCATATATTTT.

Here the CDR3 reads CASSLDRYEQYF. DNA of the CDR3: TGTGCCAGCAGCTTGGACAGGTACGAGCAGTACTTC. The V and J genes are TRBV5-4 and TRBJ2-7; D may be TRBD1 (5 bases). The germline V gene has CDR1 SGHNT and CDR2 YYREEE (reference sequence). This CDR3 has 12 amino acids. V gave up 0 bases and J gave up 4 bases, with 5 bases separating them.

The rearrangement joins TRBV4-1 to TRBJ1-1, with 7 nucleotides matching TRBD1. Germline V lookup: CDR1 MGHRA, CDR2 YSYEKL. V lost 1 base, J lost 1 base, and 0 bases stayed unmatched. The CDR3 runs 14 residues. CDR3 bases: TGCGCCAGCAGCCAAGGACAGGGGAACACTGAAGCTTTCTTT. Its translation: CASSQGQGNTEAFF.

This clone was seen only once. The gene calls are TRBV5-4 and TRBJ1-2; TRBD1 aligns across 7 bases. This CDR3 region has 15 residues. Per germline, CDR1 SGHNT and CDR2 YYREEE (reference sequence). The V and J ends lost 4 bases and 5 bases, in that order; junction bases with no gene match: 11. The CDR3 nucleotides are TGTGCCAGCAGCCCCTCCGGTCAGGGGGGGTATGGCTACACCTTC. Its protein product is CASSPSGQGGYGYTF.

The CDR3 region has the DNA TGTGCCAGCAGCAACGGGGTCGGGCTGTTCATAGAGCAGTACTTC. Protein: CASSNGVGLFIEQYF. This chain uses TRBV7-6 with TRBJ2-7; maybe TRBD2 (5 bases). Germline CDR1 is SGHVS and CDR2 is FNYEAQ. The CDR3 totals 15 residues. Between the trimmed V and J ends, which lost 5 bases and 7 bases, there was a span of 21 bases.

The chain is built from TRBV5-6 and TRBJ2-2; tentatively, D is TRBD1 (6 bases). V was shortened by 4 bases and J by 1 base, with 11 bases between the two germline ends. The CDR3 has 15 amino acids. The germline V gene has CDR1 SGHDT and CDR2 YYEEEE. The CDR3 sequence: CASSPDRLNTGELFF. The CDR3 DNA reads as TGTGCCAGCAGCCCGGACAGATTGAACACCGGGGAGCTGTTTTTT.

V usage is TRBV15 and J usage is TRBJ1-1; D unresolved. Germline V gene lookup returns CDR1 LNHNV and CDR2 YYDKDF (reference sequence). Deletions cut 1 base from V and 1 base from J, with 7 bases between. This CDR3 contains 14 residues. The DNA for the CDR3 is TGTGCCACCAGCAGAGGGACGGGGAACACTGAAGCTTTCTTT. Residues: CATSRGTGNTEAFF.

The chain links TRBV4-1 to TRBJ2-3; 10 bases are a match to TRBD1. Germline CDR1 reads MGHRA; CDR2 reads YSYEKL. V shed 2 bases, J shed 6 bases, and the junction held 11 bases outside the gene matches. This CDR3 is 17 amino acids long. CDR3 coding DNA: TGCGCCAGCAGCCAACCGGACAGGGGGATAATAGTGGATACGCAGTATTTT. Translated: CASSQPDRGIIVDTQYF.

V usage is TRBV13 and J usage is TRBJ2-7; possible D gene TRBD2, 6 bases. Germline V gene lookup returns CDR1 PRHDT and CDR2 FYEKMQ (reference sequence). Trimming took off 4 bases at V and 3 bases at J, with 10 bases between the two ends. This CDR3 spans 13 amino acids. The CDR3 sequence is CASSSGLIYEQYF. The CDR3 DNA is TGTGCCAGCAGCTCGGGACTCATCTACGAGCAGTACTTC.